The 4 T cell receptor beta chains in this list originate from one sample, sequenced in a study of cytotoxic CD8 clonotypes in ibrutinib-treated CLL (dated by TCRdb to the early 2020s). Library preparation used the immunoSEQ multiplex PCR assay. TCRdb provides this immuneACCESS table in a form limited to in-frame rearrangements. Some clones are lacking; in checked studies, under half of them reflect an unresolved V gene, and why the rest are absent is not known. The sample has some 200,000 clones on record, about three quarters of them singletons. Jointly, the top ten make up about 6.2% of the sample. The intended sense of this specimen's time point label: 12 to 13 months on ibrutinib. The specimen was PBMCs, collected after 12 months of ibrutinib treatment. The receptors stem from a human donor with chronic lymphocytic leukemia.

This clone was seen a single time. V usage is TRBV2 and J usage is TRBJ1-1; D call uncertain. The CDR3 is made up of 14 amino acids. Germline CDR1 reads SNHLY; CDR2 reads FYNNEI. Trimming removed 5 bases from V and 4 bases from J, with 14 bases in between. In nucleotides, the CDR3 is TGTGCCAGCAGTAGAAGCTTGGGTGGCACTGAAGCTTTCTTT. Its translation is CASSRSLGGTEAFF.

The gene calls are TRBV5-1 and TRBJ1-3; 9 nucleotides match TRBD1. The CDR3 is made up of 15 amino acids. CDR1 is SGHRS, CDR2 YFSETQ, per germline. The V gene end was trimmed by 0 bases and the J gene end by 4 bases; junction bases not matched to a gene: 2. In nucleotides, the CDR3 is TGCGCCAGCAGCTTGGGGACAGGGGACGGAAACACCATATATTTT. Amino acids: CASSLGTGDGNTIYF.

The chain links TRBV19 to TRBJ1-2; possible D gene TRBD1, 5 bases. This CDR3 is 15 amino acids long. V lost 6 bases and J lost 1, with 15 bases in between. In germline, CDR1 is LNHDA, CDR2 SQIVND (reference sequence). DNA of the CDR3: TGTGCCAGTAGAGACCTCGGGGGTAGTAACTATGGCTACACCTTC. It encodes CASRDLGGSNYGYTF.

This chain connects TRBV18 to TRBJ1-1, with a possible D match to TRBD1 (5 bases). The germline CDR1 and CDR2 sequences are KGHSH and LQKENI. V was trimmed by 1 base and J by 3 bases, leaving 12 bases between them. This CDR3 spans 15 amino acids. The CDR3 reads CASSPRQGWDTEAFF. The CDR3 DNA reads TGTGCCAGCTCACCACGTCAGGGTTGGGACACTGAAGCTTTCTTT. Looking up the rest from reference TRBV18 and TRBJ1-1 gives the full variable domain: NAGVMQNPRHLVRRRGQEARLRCSPMKGHSHVYWYRQLPEEGLKFMVYLQKENIIDESGMPKERFSAEFPKEGPSILRIQQVVRGDSAAYFCASSPRQGWDTEAFFGQGTRLTVV.